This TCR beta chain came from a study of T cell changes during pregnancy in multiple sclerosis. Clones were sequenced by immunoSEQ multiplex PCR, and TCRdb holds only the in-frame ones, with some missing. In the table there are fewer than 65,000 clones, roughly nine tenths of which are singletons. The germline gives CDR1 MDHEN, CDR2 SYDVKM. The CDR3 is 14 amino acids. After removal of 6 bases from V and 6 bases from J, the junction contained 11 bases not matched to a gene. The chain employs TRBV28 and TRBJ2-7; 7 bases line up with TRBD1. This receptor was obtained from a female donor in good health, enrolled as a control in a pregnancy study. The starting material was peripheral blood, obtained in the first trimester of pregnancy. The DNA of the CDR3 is TGTGCCAGCAGCTTCAGACAGGGTAGGTTCGAGCAGTACTTC. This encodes CASSFRQGRFEQYF.